These T cell receptor beta chains were read from a single sample in a study of blood T cell repertoires in COVID-19. TCRdb keeps only in-frame clones here, not all; method: immunoSEQ multiplex PCR. The sample consists of 350,000 or so clones, over 75% of them appearing once. Material: peripheral blood. All receptors derive from a woman in her twenties or thirties with COVID-19, enrolled during active disease. The CDR3 runs from the conserved cysteine through the conserved F or W. A D gene is named only where the DNA matches it firmly. Expanded clones get a size class; other rows say once, few or many, or leave the size out.

size	V	J	D	CDR3	DNA
.	TRBV3-1/TRBV3-2	TRBJ2-7	.	CASSHDGISSYEQYF	TGTGCCAGCAGCCACGACGGGATAAGCTCCTACGAGCAGTACTTC
.	TRBV9	TRBJ1-3	.	CASSSDDTVVISGNTIYF	TGTGCCAGCAGCTCCGATGACACAGTCGTCATCTCTGGAAACACCATATATTTT
.	TRBV5-4	TRBJ1-1	.	CASSSPGGNTEAFF	TGTGCCAGCAGCTCCCCCGGGGGAAACACTGAAGCTTTCTTT
.	TRBV12-3/TRBV12-4	TRBJ1-2	.	CASSTTGGYTF	TGTGCCAGCAGTACTACAGGAGGCTACACCTTC
once	TRBV19	TRBJ2-7	TRBD2	CASSLGLAGTGEQYF	TGTGCCAGTAGTCTGGGACTAGCGGGAACGGGCGAGCAGTACTTC
.	TRBV5-6	TRBJ2-1	TRBD2	CASSFRGLAGNEQFF	TGTGCCAGCAGCTTTAGAGGTCTAGCGGGAAATGAGCAGTTCTTC
.	TRBV4-1	TRBJ1-2	.	CASSLDIDYGYTF	TGCGCCAGCAGCCTGGACATAGACTATGGCTACACCTTC
.	TRBV5-3	TRBJ1-5	TRBD1	CARSTQGADGNQPQHF	TGTGCCAGAAGCACTCAGGGGGCCGACGGCAATCAGCCCCAGCATTTT
.	TRBV30	TRBJ1-5	.	CAWRDSGDQPQHF	TGTGCCTGGAGGGACTCGGGGGACCAGCCCCAGCATTTT
.	TRBV6-1	TRBJ1-5	.	CASSEDRRVQHF	TGTGCCAGCAGTGAAGATCGCCGGGTCCAGCATTTT
.	TRBV9	TRBJ2-3	TRBD2	CASSVAGEGTDTQYF	TGTGCCAGCAGCGTAGCTGGGGAGGGGACAGATACGCAGTATTTT
.	TRBV5-1	TRBJ2-1	TRBD2	CASSPRLAGGPYNEQFF	TGCGCCAGCAGCCCGAGACTAGCGGGAGGGCCTTACAATGAGCAGTTCTTC
.	TRBV30	TRBJ1-2	.	CAWSGGRDYGYTF	TGTGCCTGGAGTGGCGGCCGAGACTATGGCTACACCTTC
.	TRBV18	TRBJ1-5	.	CASSPGGGDQPQHF	TGTGCCAGCTCGCCGGGTGGGGGCGATCAGCCCCAGCATTTT
.	TRBV4-1	TRBJ2-7	.	CASSQNSGVSNEQYF	TGCGCCAGCAGCCAAAACTCAGGGGTATCTAACGAGCAGTACTTC
.	TRBV6-6	TRBJ2-7	.	CASKVTQVSYEQYF	TGTGCCAGCAAGGTAACCCAGGTTTCCTACGAGCAGTACTTC
.	TRBV2	TRBJ2-3	TRBD1	CASTGRGTDTQYF	TGTGCCAGCACGGGCAGGGGGACAGATACGCAGTATTTT
.	TRBV7-2	TRBJ2-2	TRBD2	CASSLALGRGVRTGELFF	TGTGCCAGCAGCTTAGCGCTTGGGAGGGGAGTTAGGACCGGGGAGCTGTTTTTT
.	TRBV19	TRBJ2-7	TRBD1	CASSIVGTGPYEQYF	TGTGCCAGTAGTATAGTAGGGACAGGCCCCTACGAGCAGTACTTC
.	TRBV6-2/TRBV6-3	TRBJ1-2	.	CASSHGTPYGYTF	TGTGCCAGCAGTCACGGGACTCCCTATGGCTACACCTTC
.	TRBV25-1	TRBJ1-6	.	CASRPGLSYNSPLHF	TGTGCCAGCCGACCGGGACTGTCGTATAATTCACCCCTCCACTTT
.	TRBV5-4	TRBJ1-1	.	CASSYGAGNIEAFF	TGTGCCAGCAGCTATGGGGCAGGGAACATTGAAGCTTTCTTT